Below, 16 T cell receptor beta chains from the same sample are listed, as sequenced in a study of cytomegalovirus exposure and HLA in healthy donors. Vbeta (60) and Jbeta (13) primers were used in the PCR. The repertoire was sequenced with immunoSEQ multiplex PCR; TCRdb's copy has only in-frame clones and lacks some. The sample lists about 120,000 clones; about 80% were seen once. Source material: PBMCs. The source is a woman between 50 and 59 years old in good health and CMV-seronegative.

The chain employs TRBV7-9 and TRBJ2-5, with D perhaps matching TRBD2 (8 bases). Germline V CDR1 and CDR2: SEHNR, FQNEAQ (reference sequence). The V gene lost 5 bases and the J gene lost 3 bases, with 19 bases spanning the gap. The CDR3 has 16 residues. The CDR3 sequence is CASSQGGTSGKETQYF. DNA of the CDR3: TGTGCCAGCAGCCAAGGGGGCACTAGCGGAAAAGAGACCCAGTACTTC.

The rearrangement joins TRBV4-3 to TRBJ2-7; TRBD1 might be the D (5 bases). V lost 6 bases and J lost 6, with 21 bases in between. Germline V CDR1 and CDR2: LGHNA, YSLEER. The CDR3 is 15 residues long. In DNA form, the CDR3 reads TGCGCCAGCAGGATGGGGCTACTTGAAGGGGTCGAGCAGTACTTC. It yields the protein CASRMGLLEGVEQYF.

Comments on this clone: A much larger clone is a single base away; this may be a read error. The CDR3 nucleotides are TGTGCCAGCAGGGACAGGGCGAACACTGAAGCTTTCTTT. Amino acids: CASRDRANTEAFF. The chain links TRBV11-2 to TRBJ1-1, with TRBD1 matching 8 bases. V lost 6 bases to trimming and J lost 1 base; unmatched junction nucleotides: 1. CDR1 and CDR2 (germline): SGHAT, FQNNGV. The CDR3 is 13 residues long.

As regards this clone: Germline and junction disagree at one end, which may indicate a read error. The rearrangement joins TRBV7-7 to TRBJ2-7; TRBD2 matches at 8 bases. Germline CDR1 reads SSHAT; CDR2 reads FNYEAQ (reference sequence). This CDR3 spans 15 amino acids. Written as DNA, the CDR3 is TGTGCTAGCAGCTTAGGGCTAGCGGGCTCCCACGAGCAGTACTTC. Its translation is CASSLGLAGSHEQYF.

This chain connects TRBV5-6 to TRBJ2-1; TRBD2 matches 7 bases. This CDR3 comprises 16 residues. Germline-derived CDR1 and CDR2 are SGHDT and YYEEEE. Trimming removed 1 base from V and 5 bases from J; junction bases left unmatched: 9. The CDR3 DNA is TGTGCCAGCAGCTTGAATAAGTGGGAGGGTCACAATGAGCAGTTCTTC. It encodes CASSLNKWEGHNEQFF.

The chain couples TRBV21-1 to TRBJ2-7; TRBD1, the table's D call, was not compared with the DNA. TRBV21-1 is flagged as a pseudogene. The CDR3 is 19 residues long. CDR3 sequence reads: CASSIHGPRGTGSSYEQYF. CDR3 DNA: TGTGCCAGCAGCATACACGGACCGCGCGGGACAGGAAGCTCCTACGAGCAGTACTTC.

The chain has TRBV28 and TRBJ2-1; 14 bases align to TRBD2. V was clipped by 6 bases and J by 6 bases; unmatched bases: 7. This CDR3 is built from 16 residues. Germline assignment: CDR1 MDHEN and CDR2 SYDVKM. The CDR3 is CASRIMGLAGVNEQFF. The DNA of the CDR3 is TGTGCCAGCAGGATAATGGGACTAGCGGGAGTCAATGAGCAGTTCTTC.

This clone was recorded only once. The chain couples TRBV7-9 to TRBJ2-1; D is possibly TRBD2 (6 bases). The CDR3 has 12 amino acids. V was trimmed by 2 bases and J by 10 bases, leaving 9 bases between them. The germline V gene encodes CDR1 SEHNR and CDR2 FQNEAQ (reference sequence). CDR3 protein: CASSLTSWEQFF. The CDR3 DNA sequence: TGTGCCAGCAGCTTAACTAGCTGGGAGCAGTTCTTC.

The rearrangement links TRBV27 to TRBJ2-2; 7 nucleotides line up with TRBD1. V lost 6 bases and J lost 4; bases outside the gene matches: 5. Germline V CDR1 and CDR2: MNHEY, SMNVEV (reference sequence). This CDR3 is built from 14 residues. CDR3 in amino acids: CASSMTGLTGELFF. The CDR3 nucleotides read TGTGCCAGCAGCATGACAGGGCTCACCGGGGAGCTGTTTTTT.

The V and J genes are TRBV16 and TRBJ1-2; TRBD1 aligns across 9 bases. Germline V CDR1 and CDR2: KGHSY, FQNENV. The CDR3 covers 17 residues. The trim removed 4 bases at V and 1 base at J, leaving 10 bases unmatched. The CDR3 is CASSPQKQGASNYGYTF. CDR3 sequence (DNA): TGTGCCAGCAGCCCTCAGAAACAGGGGGCGAGTAACTATGGCTACACCTTC.

The CDR3 nucleotides are TGTGCCAGCAGCTTAGTGGTAGGGGGCACAGATACGCAGTATTTT. This gives the protein CASSLVVGGTDTQYF. The rearrangement uses TRBV11-2 and TRBJ2-3; perhaps TRBD1 as D (5 bases). Trimming left V 1 base short and J 1 base short, with 9 bases between. Germline lookup yields CDR1 SGHAT and CDR2 FQNNGV. This CDR3 region has 15 residues.

The rearrangement uses TRBV28 and TRBJ2-3; 10 bases are a match to TRBD1. Germline V gives CDR1 MDHEN, CDR2 SYDVKM. The CDR3 length is 17 residues. V dropped 7 bases and J dropped 5; count of bases not matched to a gene: 15. In nucleotides, the CDR3 is TGTGCCAGCACCCAATACGGGCGGGGACAGGGGAAAGATACGCAGTATTTT. It is translated as CASTQYGRGQGKDTQYF. The full variable domain, its missing parts supplied by reference TRBV28 and TRBJ2-3, is DVKVTQSSRYLVKRTGEKVFLECVQDMDHENMFWYRQDPGLGLRLIYFSYDVKMKEKGDIPEGYSVSREKKERFSLILESASTNQTSMYLCASTQYGRGQGKDTQYFGPGTRLTVL.

The chain joins TRBV28 to TRBJ2-7; the D is unclear. Germline values: CDR1 MDHEN, CDR2 SYDVKM. The CDR3 covers 12 residues. V was clipped by 5 bases and J by 1 base, with 6 bases between them. CDR3 amino acids: CASSPPSYEQYF. DNA of the CDR3: TGTGCCAGCAGTCCCCCGTCCTACGAGCAGTACTTC.

The chain couples TRBV19 to TRBJ1-2; 7 bases match TRBD1. Germline V lookup: CDR1 LNHDA, CDR2 SQIVND (reference sequence). This CDR3 region has 11 residues. V lost 8 bases, J lost 8 bases, and 5 bases stayed unmatched. Here the CDR3 DNA reads TGTGCCAGTTCGACAGGGTTCGGCTACACCTTC. Amino acids: CASSTGFGYTF.

The V and J genes are TRBV6-6 and TRBJ2-1, with no clear D. The germline V and J ends were trimmed by 5 bases and 8 bases, with 10 bases remaining between them. Germline CDR1 MNHNY, CDR2 SVGAGI (reference sequence). The CDR3 is 12 residues long. The CDR3, as DNA: TGTGCCAGCAGTCCGGTTTCTGATGAGCAGTTCTTC. It translates to CASSPVSDEQFF.

The chain couples TRBV30 to TRBJ1-4, with D possibly matching TRBD1 (5 bases). This CDR3 spans 11 amino acids. V was shortened by 8 bases and J by 8 bases, with 12 bases between the two germline ends. Germline CDR1 GTSNPN, CDR2 SVGIG (reference sequence). The CDR3 sequence is CATSGGEKLFF. Written as DNA, the CDR3 is TGTGCCACAAGTGGGGGGGAAAAACTGTTTTTT.